The rows below give T cell receptor beta chains drawn from one sample of a study of T-cell reconstitution after alpha-beta-depleted transplantation in children. One entry per CDR3 protein, called by TCRdb with MiXCR from the PCR reads. The sample lists about 500,000 distinct CDR3 sequences, roughly 11% occurring once. This specimen consisted of PBMCs, mostly from graft donor cells, obtained 180 days after TCRalphabeta/CD19-depleted stem cell transplant. The receptor set was obtained from a female patient aged 2-9 years who had a stem cell transplant for aplastic anemia, so the T cells may come from the graft donor. Both conserved end residues are part of each CDR3.

v_gene	j_gene	CDR3aa
TRBV10-3	TRBJ1-1	CAISEWAEGANTEAFF
TRBV28	TRBJ2-1	CASSLPMRRGHEQFF
TRBV5-1	TRBJ2-7	CASSLGPGLAGAYEQYF
TRBV4-1	TRBJ2-5	CASSQDRAVWPWQETQYF
TRBV20-1	TRBJ2-1	CSARAWLPAGHNEQFF
TRBV18	TRBJ2-7	CASSPPGPIPYEQYF
TRBV24-1	TRBJ2-1	CATSARTGGPYNEQFF
TRBV12-3/TRBV12-4	TRBJ2-3	CASTPVFVDTQYF
TRBV5-1	TRBJ1-5	CATSLGTGEVGNQPQHF
TRBV28	TRBJ2-5	CASSLQAPYQETQYF
TRBV6-2/TRBV6-3	TRBJ1-5	CASSRGKTQPQHF
TRBV10-3	TRBJ2-5	CAISEFRLAAQETQYF
TRBV7-2	TRBJ2-1	CASSLIMRYNEQFF
TRBV6-1	TRBJ2-7	CASSTAGTSGILGNEQYF
TRBV6-2/TRBV6-3	TRBJ1-1	CASGRTVPNTEAFF
TRBV4-2	TRBJ2-2	CASSPGTSGSGGELFF